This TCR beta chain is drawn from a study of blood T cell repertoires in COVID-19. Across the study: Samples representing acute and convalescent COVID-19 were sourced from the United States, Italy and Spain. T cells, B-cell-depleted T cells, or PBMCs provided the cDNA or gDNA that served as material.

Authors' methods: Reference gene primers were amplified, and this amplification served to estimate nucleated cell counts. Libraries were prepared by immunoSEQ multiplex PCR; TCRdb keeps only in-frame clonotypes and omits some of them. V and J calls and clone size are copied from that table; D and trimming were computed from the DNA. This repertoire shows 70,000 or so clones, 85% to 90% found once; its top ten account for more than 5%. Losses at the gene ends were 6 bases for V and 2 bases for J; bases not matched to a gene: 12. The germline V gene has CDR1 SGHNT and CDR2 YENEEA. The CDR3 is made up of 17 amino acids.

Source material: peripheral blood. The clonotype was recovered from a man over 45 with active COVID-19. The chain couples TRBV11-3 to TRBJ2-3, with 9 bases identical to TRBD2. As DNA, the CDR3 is TGTGCCAGCAGTAAAACCCCGACTAGCGGATACACAGATACGCAGTATTTT. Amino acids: CASSKTPTSGYTDTQYF.